The 27 T cell receptor beta chains given below trace back to one sample, sequenced in a study of shared clonotypes between healthy human individuals. The method was immunoSEQ multiplex PCR; TCRdb's version includes in-frame clones alone and lacks a portion of them. This table has over 400,000 clones, roughly 80% appearing once. The sample taken for sequencing was PBMCs. The receptors were gathered from a woman aged 40 to 50 in good health. Some clones in this sample may be carry-over from other donors' samples.

The V call is TRBV2, the J call TRBJ2-7; 13 bases align to TRBD2. Trimming took 6 bases from V and 4 from J; bases not matched to a gene: 3. Germline V gene lookup returns CDR1 SNHLY and CDR2 FYNNEI. CDR3 length: 14 residues. Here the CDR3 reads CASRGLAGYYEQYF. CDR3 DNA sequence: TGTGCCAGCAGGGGACTAGCGGGGTATTACGAGCAGTACTTC.

V and J are TRBV23-1 and TRBJ2-7; TRBD1 matches at 8 bases. TRBV23-1 is annotated as an ORF whose role is uncertain. Trimming cost V 6 bases and J 6 bases; bases outside gene matches: 7. This CDR3 contains 13 residues. The CDR3 here is CASSDRGVVEQYF. DNA for the CDR3: TGCGCCAGCAGCGACAGGGGAGTCGTCGAGCAGTACTTC.

The chain carries TRBV19 and TRBJ2-7; 12 bases line up with TRBD1. The CDR3 has 14 amino acids. Trimming cost V 3 bases and J 6 bases; bases outside gene matches: 3. The germline CDR1 and CDR2 sequences are LNHDA and SQIVND (reference sequence). The CDR3: CASSMGQGALEQYF. CDR3 coding DNA: TGTGCCAGTAGTATGGGACAGGGGGCCCTCGAGCAGTACTTC.

V is TRBV28 and J is TRBJ1-2; D is undetermined. Between the trimmed V and J ends, which lost 3 bases and 6 bases, there was a span of 2 bases. CDR1 and CDR2 (germline): MDHEN, SYDVKM. The CDR3 covers 10 residues. The CDR3 protein is CASSLNGYTF. The CDR3 coding sequence is TGTGCCAGCAGTTTGAATGGCTACACCTTC.

The chain uses TRBV19 and TRBJ1-1; D not resolved. V was clipped by 5 bases and J by 3 bases, with 7 bases between them. CDR1 is LNHDA and CDR2 is SQIVND in the germline V gene (reference sequence). This CDR3 has 12 amino acids. The CDR3 spells CASSPPDTEAFF. The CDR3 nucleotides read TGTGCCAGTAGTCCGCCGGACACTGAAGCTTTCTTT. Filled out from reference TRBV19 and TRBJ1-1, the complete variable domain reads DGGITQSPKYLFRKEGQNVTLSCEQNLNHDAMYWYRQDPGQGLRLIYYSQIVNDFQKGDIAEGYSVSREKKESFPLTVTSAQKNPTAFYLCASSPPDTEAFFGQGTRLTVV.

V gene TRBV10-2 combines with J gene TRBJ2-7; D uncertain. This CDR3 is built from 13 residues. Trimming removed 2 bases at V and 3 bases at J, with 8 bases between. Germline V lookup: CDR1 WSHSY, CDR2 SAAADI. The DNA of the CDR3 is TGCGCCAGCAGTGAGGTTGCAGACTACGAGCAGTACTTC. Translating gives CASSEVADYEQYF.

The gene calls are TRBV5-1 and TRBJ2-3; 9 bases are shared with TRBD2. Trimming removed 0 bases from V and 2 bases from J; junction bases left unmatched: 7. The CDR3 has 17 residues. Germline V gene data show CDR1 as SGHRS and CDR2 as YFSETQ. The CDR3 DNA sequence: TGCGCCAGCAGCTTGGGTGGGCTAGCGGGACACACAGATACGCAGTATTTT. It codes for CASSLGGLAGHTDTQYF.

Only a few counts were recorded for this clone. A much larger clone differs by one base, so this may be a read error. At the DNA level, this CDR3 is encoded by other sequences in the same sample as well. J is TRBJ2-4 and V is TRBV19; 7 bases are a match to TRBD1. This CDR3 has 15 residues. Germline V gene sequence: CDR1 LNHDA, CDR2 SQIVND (reference sequence). After removal of 7 bases from V and 5 bases from J, the junction contained 11 bases not matched to a gene. CDR3 protein: CASTRGDRVENIQYF. The CDR3 coding sequence is TGTGCCAGTACTCGAGGAGACAGGGTGGAAAACATTCAGTACTTC.

For this clone: This specimen includes other DNA sequences encoding the same CDR3. The chain joins TRBV7-9 to TRBJ1-5; 7 positions agree with TRBD1. Trimming took 5 bases from V and 3 from J; bases not matched to a gene: 7. Looked up from germline, CDR1 is SEHNR and CDR2 is FQNEAQ (reference sequence). The CDR3 extends over 15 amino acids. The CDR3 region is CASSLAGGPNQPQHF. CDR3 DNA sequence: TGTGCCAGCAGCCTCGCAGGGGGACCCAATCAGCCCCAGCATTTT.

V and J are TRBV28 and TRBJ2-7, with a tentative D call TRBD2 (6 bases). Germline CDR1 reads MDHEN; CDR2 reads SYDVKM. CDR3 length: 15 amino acids. The V end was cut by 1 base, the J end by 1 base, with 11 bases between. The CDR3 region is CASSLFGSRSYEQYF. The CDR3 DNA sequence: TGTGCCAGCAGTTTATTCGGGAGTCGTTCCTACGAGCAGTACTTC.

Of note for this clone: The sample contains more than one DNA sequence encoding this CDR3. The chain employs TRBV7-9 and TRBJ2-1, with 9 bases matching TRBD2. This CDR3 contains 16 residues. Looked up from germline, CDR1 is SEHNR and CDR2 is FQNEAQ (reference sequence). Trimming at V came to 2 bases and at J to 1 base, leaving 3 bases not matched to a gene. DNA for the CDR3: TGTGCCAGCAGCTTATCTCTAGCGGGGTCCTACAATGAGCAGTTCTTC. This gives the protein CASSLSLAGSYNEQFF.

The chain combines TRBV28 with TRBJ2-5; 14 bases map to TRBD2. The CDR3 has 20 residues. Trimming at V came to 5 bases and at J to 7 bases, leaving 21 bases not matched to a gene. In germline, CDR1 is MDHEN, CDR2 SYDVKM. CDR3 nucleotide sequence: TGTGCCAGCAGTCTCGGATCTAACCATGGGACTAGCGGGAGAAGGGCGACCCAGTACTTC. It codes for CASSLGSNHGTSGRRATQYF.

This clone was observed once. V and J are TRBV15 and TRBJ2-3; no clear D. Germline CDR1 reads LNHNV; CDR2 reads YYDKDF (reference sequence). The CDR3 totals 14 residues. The V end lost 0 bases, the J end lost 2 bases, and 6 bases lay between the germline ends. The CDR3 nucleotides read TGTGCCACCAGCAGAGATAGGACCACAGATACGCAGTATTTT. It specifies CATSRDRTTDTQYF.

The gene calls are TRBV4-3 and TRBJ2-1; 7 nucleotides align to TRBD2. Germline CDR1 is LGHNA and CDR2 is YSLEER. V shed 4 bases and J 9 bases; nucleotides not matched to a gene: 9. This CDR3 region has 14 residues. The CDR3 DNA sequence: TGCGCCAGCAGCCCTCGGACTAGTAGCGGTGAGCAGTTCTTC. Residues: CASSPRTSSGEQFF.

As regards this clone: A far larger clone is one nucleotide away, so this likely arose from a read error. The chain combines TRBV2 with TRBJ1-5, with D tentatively TRBD1 (6 bases). CDR1 is SNHLY, CDR2 FYNNEI, per germline. CDR3 length: 14 residues. The CDR3 spells CTSSEQGSNQPQHF. CDR3 coding DNA: TGTACCAGCAGTGAACAGGGTAGCAATCAGCCCCAGCATTTT.

The chain links TRBV6-1 to TRBJ1-1; D ambiguous. This CDR3 contains 13 residues. V dropped 3 bases and J dropped 3 bases, with 8 bases sitting between them. Germline lookup yields CDR1 MNHNS and CDR2 SASEGT. CDR3 region: CASSDSSYTEAFF. The CDR3, as DNA: TGTGCCAGCAGTGACAGTTCCTACACTGAAGCTTTCTTT.

In this sample, this clone turned up once. A much larger clone is a single base away; this may be a read error. This chain joins TRBV18 and TRBJ2-7; no firm D call. The V gene lost 1 base and the J gene lost 6 bases, with 16 bases spanning the gap. This CDR3 spans 15 amino acids. Per germline, CDR1 KGHSH and CDR2 LQKENI. CDR3 nucleotide sequence: TGTGCCAGCTCACCACGCGTCAGCGCAAGTTCCGAGCAGTACTTC. This codes for CASSPRVSASSEQYF.

With regard to this clone: Only one base separates this from a far larger clonotype, so it likely reflects a read error. The CDR3 does not close with the conserved phenylalanine or tryptophan, likely indicating a read error. V usage is TRBV9 and J usage is TRBJ2-7, with TRBD2 matching over 8 bases. Germline V gene lookup returns CDR1 SGDLS and CDR2 YYNGEE. The CDR3 spans 15 residues. V gave up 4 bases and J gave up 2 bases; unmatched junction bases: 8. The CDR3 DNA follows: TGTGCCAGCAGCTTCGGACTAGCCGAGCCCTACGAGCAGTACTTA. Translation: CASSFGLAEPYEQYL.

As regards this clone: A far larger clone lies a single base away; this is likely a read error. Other DNA sequences in the sample encode the same CDR3. V and J are TRBV2 and TRBJ1-4; D possibly corresponds to TRBD1 (5 bases). Germline-derived CDR1 and CDR2 are SNHLY and FYNNEI. The CDR3 extends over 12 amino acids. Here the CDR3 reads CATRDRGEKLFF. The CDR3 DNA is TGTGCCACCCGGGACCGCGGTGAAAAACTATTTTTT.

The chain uses TRBV9 and TRBJ1-3; no clear D. Germline CDR1 is SGDLS and CDR2 is YYNGEE. V gave up 3 bases and J gave up 4 bases, with 8 bases separating them. This CDR3 region has 13 residues. The CDR3 sequence: CASSESTGNTIYF. The CDR3 DNA reads TGTGCCAGCAGCGAGTCAACGGGAAACACCATATATTTT.

This CDR3 reads CASSPGTGAWGTSDEQYF. CDR3 DNA: TGCGCCAGCAGCCCTGGGACAGGGGCATGGGGGACATCGGACGAGCAGTACTTC. The chain links TRBV5-1 to TRBJ2-7, with 10 nucleotides matching TRBD1. V trimming: 4 bases; J trimming: 5 bases; junction bases outside the gene matches: 18. Germline CDR1 and CDR2: SGHRS and YFSETQ. The CDR3 has 18 residues.

As to this clone: A far larger clone lies a single base away; this is likely a read error. The same CDR3 arises from other DNA sequences in this sample as well. The chain combines TRBV5-4 with TRBJ2-5; no definite D call. The germline V gene encodes CDR1 SGHNT and CDR2 YYREEE (reference sequence). V lost 0 bases and J 7 bases, leaving 13 bases between the germline ends. The CDR3 consists of 14 residues. CDR3 bases: TGTGCCAGCAGCTTGGAAGGTGTATCGGGGACCCAGTACTTC. Translation: CASSLEGVSGTQYF.

V is TRBV6-1 and J is TRBJ2-7; the match to TRBD2 covers 7 bases. The V and J ends lost 8 bases and 4 bases, in that order; junction bases with no gene match: 11. This CDR3 has 14 residues. Germline V gene sequence: CDR1 MNHNS, CDR2 SASEGT. The CDR3 nucleotides read TGTGCCAGCGTAGGAGAGCTAGCGGCGTACGAGCAGTACTTC. Amino acid sequence: CASVGELAAYEQYF.

The chain links TRBV11-2 to TRBJ2-2; TRBD2 agrees at 8 bases. J lost 4 bases, V lost 1 base, and 5 bases had no gene match. The CDR3 has 16 residues. CDR1 and CDR2 (germline): SGHAT, FQNNGV. CDR3: CASSLASGRATGELFF. The CDR3 region has the DNA TGTGCCAGCAGCTTAGCTAGCGGGCGAGCCACCGGGGAGCTGTTTTTT.

The chain joins TRBV5-1 to TRBJ2-5, with D perhaps TRBD1 (6 bases). CDR1 and CDR2 from the germline V gene are SGHRS and YFSETQ. Trimming stripped 3 bases from V and 1 base from J, with 13 bases between. The CDR3 runs 15 residues. This CDR3 reads CASSSLDSLQETQYF. The CDR3 DNA follows: TGCGCCAGCAGCTCCTTGGACAGCCTCCAAGAGACCCAGTACTTC.

V is TRBV7-2 and J is TRBJ2-5; D is uncertain. The V and J ends lost 5 bases and 0 bases respectively, with 10 bases between them. CDR1 SGHTA and CDR2 FQGNSA come from the germline V gene. This CDR3 is built from 14 residues. This chain's CDR3 is CASSPDTYQETQYF. Written as DNA, the CDR3 is TGTGCCAGCAGCCCTGATACGTACCAAGAGACCCAGTACTTC.

This clone was observed a few times. Here the CDR3 DNA reads TGTGCCAGCAGCTTGACAGGGTCTGAGGGGGAGCTGTTTTTT. It specifies CASSLTGSEGELFF. The chain combines TRBV5-5 with TRBJ2-2, with D maybe TRBD1 (6 bases). Trimming took off 1 base at V and 8 bases at J, with 12 bases between the two ends. The germline V gene has CDR1 SGHKS and CDR2 YYEKEE (reference sequence). CDR3 length: 14 residues. The whole variable domain, filled in from reference TRBV5-5 and TRBJ2-2, reads DAGVTQSPTHLIKTRGQQVTLRCSPISGHKSVSWYQQVLGQGPQFIFQYYEKEERGRGNFPDRFSARQFPNYSSELNVNALLLGDSALYLCASSLTGSEGELFFGEGSRLTVL.